Below, one TCR beta chain is given with its context. Its matching antigen is unknown. This record comes from a study of T cells in Graves' hyperthyroidism and ophthalmopathy. As for the study in general: Any treatment followed the collection of peripheral blood at initial diagnosis.

The CDR3 has 15 residues. Germline V gene sequence: CDR1 LNHNV, CDR2 YYDKDF (reference sequence). V was shortened by 1 base and J by 4 bases, with 12 bases between the two germline ends. Findings and limits, study-wide: In the blood, most expanded thyroid clonotypes above 0.001 appeared as well. The model foresaw ophthalmopathy a median roughly 6.3 months prior to onset.

The CDR3 regions of TCR beta were amplified from RNA transcripts. Primed by the HTBI set, a first-round RT-PCR was run on the TCR CDR3. TCRdb re-derived calls from the multiplex PCR reads in MiXCR, one entry per CDR3 protein. The data show approximately 640,000 distinct CDR3 sequences, with roughly 17% seen just once and around 3.9% held by the top ten. The rearrangement joins TRBV15 to TRBJ2-3; the D gene is possibly TRBD2 (5 bases). This TCR came from a woman aged 25 to 39 with Graves' hyperthyroidism. The sequencing input was blood. Here the CDR3 reads CATSRGHRAADTQYF. The DNA for the CDR3 is TGTGCCACCAGCAGAGGACACCGAGCGGCAGATACGCAGTATTTT.